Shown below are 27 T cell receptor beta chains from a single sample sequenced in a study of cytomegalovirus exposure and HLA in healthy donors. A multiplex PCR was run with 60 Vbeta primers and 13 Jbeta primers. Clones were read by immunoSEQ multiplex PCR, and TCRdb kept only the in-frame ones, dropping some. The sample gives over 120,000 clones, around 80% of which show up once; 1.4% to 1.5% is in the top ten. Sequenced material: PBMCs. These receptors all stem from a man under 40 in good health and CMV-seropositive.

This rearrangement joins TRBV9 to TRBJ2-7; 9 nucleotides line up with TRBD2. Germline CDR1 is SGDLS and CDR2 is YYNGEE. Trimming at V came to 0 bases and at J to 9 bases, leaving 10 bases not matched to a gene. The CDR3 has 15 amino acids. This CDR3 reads CASSVVPSGDKGQYF. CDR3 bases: TGTGCCAGCAGCGTAGTTCCTAGCGGGGATAAAGGGCAGTACTTC. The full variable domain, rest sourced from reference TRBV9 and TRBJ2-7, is DSGVTQTPKHLITATGQRVTLRCSPRSGDLSVYWYQQSLDQGLQFLIQYYNGEERAKGNILERFSAQQFPDLHSELNLSSLELGDSALYFCASSVVPSGDKGQYFGPGTRLTVT.

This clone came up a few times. CDR3 DNA sequence: TGTGCCAGCAGCTTGGGACAGGGGAAGAACACTGAAGCTTTCTTT. This translates into CASSLGQGKNTEAFF. The J gene is TRBJ1-1, the V gene TRBV5-6; TRBD1 aligns across 8 bases. The CDR3 has 15 amino acids. With V trimmed by 0 bases and J by 1 base, 2 bases remained unmatched. The V gene's germline CDR1 is SGHDT and CDR2 YYEEEE.

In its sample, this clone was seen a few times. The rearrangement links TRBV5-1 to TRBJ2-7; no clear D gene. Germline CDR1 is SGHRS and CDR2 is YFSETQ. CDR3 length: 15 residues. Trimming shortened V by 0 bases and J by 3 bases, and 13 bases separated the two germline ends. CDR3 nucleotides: TGCGCCAGCAGCTTGGAGGAGTCGCCACGCTACGAGCAGTACTTC. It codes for CASSLEESPRYEQYF.

CDR3 residues: CASSLARQGETEAFF. The CDR3 DNA is TGTGCCAGCAGCTTGGCCAGACAGGGCGAGACTGAAGCTTTCTTT. V usage is TRBV5-5 and J usage is TRBJ1-1; 7 nucleotides line up with TRBD1. The CDR3 is 15 residues long. V shed 0 bases, J shed 5 bases, and the junction held 7 bases outside the gene matches. The germline gives CDR1 SGHKS, CDR2 YYEKEE (reference sequence).

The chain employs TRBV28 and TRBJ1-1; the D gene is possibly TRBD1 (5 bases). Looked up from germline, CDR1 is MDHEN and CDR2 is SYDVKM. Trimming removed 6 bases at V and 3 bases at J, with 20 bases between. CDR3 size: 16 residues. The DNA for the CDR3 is TGTGCCAGCAGCTCCCCGTGGGAGGGGTCGTACACTGAAGCTTTCTTT. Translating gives CASSSPWEGSYTEAFF.

CDR3 sequence reads: CASSPQSSGTYEQYF. The CDR3 region has the DNA TGTGCCAGCAGCCCCCAGAGTAGCGGGACCTACGAGCAGTACTTC. V is TRBV7-8 and J is TRBJ2-7; TRBD2 aligns across 8 bases. CDR3 length equals 15 residues. CDR1 is SGHVS and CDR2 is FQNEAQ in the germline V gene. Trimming took 5 bases from V and 2 from J; bases not matched to a gene: 8.

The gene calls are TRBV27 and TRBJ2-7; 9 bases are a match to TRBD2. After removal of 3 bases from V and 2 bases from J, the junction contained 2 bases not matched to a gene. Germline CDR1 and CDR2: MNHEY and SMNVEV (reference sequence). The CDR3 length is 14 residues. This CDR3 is CASSFSGGTYEQYF. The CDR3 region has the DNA TGTGCCAGCAGTTTTAGCGGGGGTACCTACGAGCAGTACTTC.

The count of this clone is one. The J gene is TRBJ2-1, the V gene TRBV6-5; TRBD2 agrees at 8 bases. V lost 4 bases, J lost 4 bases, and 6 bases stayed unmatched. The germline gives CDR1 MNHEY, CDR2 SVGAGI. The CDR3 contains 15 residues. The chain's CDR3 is CASSLERESYNEQFF. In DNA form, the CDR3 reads TGTGCCAGCAGTTTGGAGCGGGAGTCGTACAATGAGCAGTTCTTC.

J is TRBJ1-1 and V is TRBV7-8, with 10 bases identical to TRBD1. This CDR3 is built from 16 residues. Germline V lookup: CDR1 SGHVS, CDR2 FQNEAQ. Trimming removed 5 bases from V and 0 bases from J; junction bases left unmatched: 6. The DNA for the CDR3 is TGTGCCAGCAGCCCTAGAGACAGGGGGCTGAACACTGAAGCTTTCTTT. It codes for CASSPRDRGLNTEAFF.

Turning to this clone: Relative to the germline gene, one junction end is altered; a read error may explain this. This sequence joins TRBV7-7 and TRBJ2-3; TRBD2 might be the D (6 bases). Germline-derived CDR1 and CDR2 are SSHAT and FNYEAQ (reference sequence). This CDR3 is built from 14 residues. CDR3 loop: CASSLASAPDTQYF. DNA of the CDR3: TGTGCCAGCAGCCTAGCTAGCGCCCCAGATACGCAGTATTTT.

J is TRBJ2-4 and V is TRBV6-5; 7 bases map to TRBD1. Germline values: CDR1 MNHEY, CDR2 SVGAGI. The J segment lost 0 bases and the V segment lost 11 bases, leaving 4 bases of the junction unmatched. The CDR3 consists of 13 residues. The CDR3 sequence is CALTGVAKNIQYF. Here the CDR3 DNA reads TGTGCCCTCACAGGGGTAGCCAAAAACATTCAGTACTTC.

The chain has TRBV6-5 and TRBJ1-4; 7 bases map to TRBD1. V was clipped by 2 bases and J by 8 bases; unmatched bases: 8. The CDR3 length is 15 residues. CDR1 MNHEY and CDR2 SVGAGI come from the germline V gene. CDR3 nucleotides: TGTGCCAGCAGTTACGAGGGGGCACGTTCGGAAAAACTGTTTTTT. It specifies CASSYEGARSEKLFF.

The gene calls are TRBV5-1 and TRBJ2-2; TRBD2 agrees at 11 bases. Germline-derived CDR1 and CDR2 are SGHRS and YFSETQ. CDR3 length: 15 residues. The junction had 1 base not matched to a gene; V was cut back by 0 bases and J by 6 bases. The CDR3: CASSLELAGAGELFF. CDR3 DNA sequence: TGCGCCAGCAGCTTGGAACTAGCGGGAGCCGGGGAGCTGTTTTTT. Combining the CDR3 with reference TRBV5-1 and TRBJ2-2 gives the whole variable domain KAGVTQTPRYLIKTRGQQVTLSCSPISGHRSVSWYQQTPGQGLQFLFEYFSETQRNKGNFPGRFSGRQFSNSRSEMNVSTLELGDSALYLCASSLELAGAGELFFGEGSRLTVL.

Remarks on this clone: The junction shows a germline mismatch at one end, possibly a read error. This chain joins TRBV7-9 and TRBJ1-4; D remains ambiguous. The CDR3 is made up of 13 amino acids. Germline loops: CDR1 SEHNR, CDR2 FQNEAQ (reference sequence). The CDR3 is CSSSLAGDEKLFF. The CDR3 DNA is TGTTCCAGCAGCTTAGCGGGAGATGAAAAACTGTTTTTT.

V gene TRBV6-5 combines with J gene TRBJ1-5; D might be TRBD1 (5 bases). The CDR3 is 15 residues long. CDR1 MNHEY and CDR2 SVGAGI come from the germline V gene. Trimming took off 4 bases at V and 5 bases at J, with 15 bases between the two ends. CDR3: CASSFTWRGDQPQHF. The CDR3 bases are TGTGCCAGCAGTTTCACTTGGCGGGGCGATCAGCCCCAGCATTTT.

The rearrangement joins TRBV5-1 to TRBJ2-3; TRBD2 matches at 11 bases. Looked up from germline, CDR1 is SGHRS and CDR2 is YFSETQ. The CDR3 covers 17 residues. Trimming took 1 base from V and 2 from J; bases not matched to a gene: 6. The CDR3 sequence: CASSLLSSGGHTDTQYF. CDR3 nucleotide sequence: TGCGCCAGCAGCTTGTTGTCTAGCGGGGGGCACACAGATACGCAGTATTTT.

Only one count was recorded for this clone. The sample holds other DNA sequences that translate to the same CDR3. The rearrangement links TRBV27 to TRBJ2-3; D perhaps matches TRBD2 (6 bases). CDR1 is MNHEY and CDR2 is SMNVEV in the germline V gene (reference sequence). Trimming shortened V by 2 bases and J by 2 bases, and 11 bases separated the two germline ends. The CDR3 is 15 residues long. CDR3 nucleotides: TGTGCCAGCAGTTTAGGAGCGGGCATCACAGATACGCAGTATTTT. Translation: CASSLGAGITDTQYF.

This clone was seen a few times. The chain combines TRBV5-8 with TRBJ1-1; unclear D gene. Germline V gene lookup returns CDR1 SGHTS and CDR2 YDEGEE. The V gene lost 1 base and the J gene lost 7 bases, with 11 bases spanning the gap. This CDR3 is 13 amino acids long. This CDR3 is CASSLFMALEAFF. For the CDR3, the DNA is TGTGCCAGCAGCTTGTTCATGGCCCTTGAAGCTTTCTTT.

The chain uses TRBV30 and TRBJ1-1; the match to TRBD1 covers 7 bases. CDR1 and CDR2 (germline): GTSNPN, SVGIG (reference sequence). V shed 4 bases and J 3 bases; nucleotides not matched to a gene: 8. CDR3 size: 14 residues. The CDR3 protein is CAWTGGGGYTEAFF. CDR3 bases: TGTGCCTGGACTGGAGGGGGCGGGTACACTGAAGCTTTCTTT.

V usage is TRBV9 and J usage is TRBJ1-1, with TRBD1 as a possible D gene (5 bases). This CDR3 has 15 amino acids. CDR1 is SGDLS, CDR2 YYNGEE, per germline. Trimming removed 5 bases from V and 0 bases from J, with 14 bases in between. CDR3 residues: CASSDQGGVNTEAFF. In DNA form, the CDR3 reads TGTGCCAGCAGTGACCAGGGAGGGGTGAACACTGAAGCTTTCTTT.

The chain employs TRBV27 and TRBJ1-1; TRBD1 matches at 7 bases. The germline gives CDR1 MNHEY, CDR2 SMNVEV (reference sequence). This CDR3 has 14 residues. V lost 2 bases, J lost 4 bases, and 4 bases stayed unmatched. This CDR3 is CASSLTSGGTEAFF. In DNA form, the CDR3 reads TGTGCCAGCAGTTTAACGTCAGGGGGCACTGAAGCTTTCTTT.

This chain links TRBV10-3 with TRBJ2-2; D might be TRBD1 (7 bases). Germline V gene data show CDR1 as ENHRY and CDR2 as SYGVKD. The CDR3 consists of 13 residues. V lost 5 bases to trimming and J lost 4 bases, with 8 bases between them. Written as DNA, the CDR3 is TGTGCCATCAGTCAGGGGGGCACCGGGGAGCTGTTTTTT. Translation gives CAISQGGTGELFF.

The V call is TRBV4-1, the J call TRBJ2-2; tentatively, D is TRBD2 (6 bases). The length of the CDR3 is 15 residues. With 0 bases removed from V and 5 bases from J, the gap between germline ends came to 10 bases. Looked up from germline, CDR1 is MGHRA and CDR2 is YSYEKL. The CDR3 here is CASSQDVGRTGELFF. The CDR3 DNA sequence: TGCGCCAGCAGCCAAGATGTGGGGAGGACCGGGGAGCTGTTTTTT.

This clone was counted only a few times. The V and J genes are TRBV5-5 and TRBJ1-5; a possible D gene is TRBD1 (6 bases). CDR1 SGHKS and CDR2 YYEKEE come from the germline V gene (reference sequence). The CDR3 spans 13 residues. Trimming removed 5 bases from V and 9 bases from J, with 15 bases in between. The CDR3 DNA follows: TGTGCCAGCAGTTCAGGGGTGATTGCGCCCCAGCATTTT. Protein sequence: CASSSGVIAPQHF.

In DNA form, the CDR3 reads TGTGCCAGCTCACCACGAGGGGGGGCGTCCTACAATGAGCAGTTCTTC. Residues: CASSPRGGASYNEQFF. V and J are TRBV18 and TRBJ2-1, with D perhaps matching TRBD2 (7 bases). This CDR3 is 16 amino acids long. V was shortened by 1 base and J by 1 base, with 11 bases between the two germline ends. Germline values: CDR1 KGHSH, CDR2 LQKENI.

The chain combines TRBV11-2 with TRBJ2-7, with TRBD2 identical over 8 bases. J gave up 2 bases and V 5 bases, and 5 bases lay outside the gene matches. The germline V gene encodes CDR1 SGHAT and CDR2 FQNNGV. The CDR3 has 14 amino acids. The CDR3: CASSAGGGTYEQYF. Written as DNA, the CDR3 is TGTGCCAGCAGCGCGGGAGGCGGAACCTACGAGCAGTACTTC.

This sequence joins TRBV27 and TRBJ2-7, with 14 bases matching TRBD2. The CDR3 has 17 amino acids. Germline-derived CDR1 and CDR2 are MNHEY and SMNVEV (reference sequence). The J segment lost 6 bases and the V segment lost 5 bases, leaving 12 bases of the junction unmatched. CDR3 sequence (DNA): TGTGCCAGCAGTCCGACTAGCGGGAGGGCCATCCCACGCGAGCAGTACTTC. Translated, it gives CASSPTSGRAIPREQYF.